This T cell receptor (beta chain) appears in the sequencing data of a study of blood T cell repertoires in COVID-19. Study background: COVID-19 samples collected from the United States, Italy and Spain covered acute and convalescent phases. The analysed material was cDNA or gDNA that came from T cells, B-cell-depleted T cells, or PBMCs.

Trimming took 0 bases from V and 5 from J; bases not matched to a gene: 4. The CDR3 extends over 15 amino acids. Germline V gene lookup returns CDR1 SGHDT and CDR2 YYEEEE. Per the original methods: Reference gene primers were amplified, and this amplification served to estimate nucleated cell counts. Produced via immunoSEQ multiplex PCR; TCRdb's table is partial and in-frame only. V, J and clone size derive from that table, while D and trimming were established from the DNA sequence. This table has 150,000 or so clones, about three quarters appearing once. The sequencing sample was made of peripheral blood. The chain recombines TRBV5-6 with TRBJ2-1, with TRBD2 matching over 8 bases. The sequence was obtained from a woman older than 75 with active or convalescent COVID-19. CDR3 bases: TGTGCCAGCAGCTTGGTACTAGCGGCGAACAATGAGCAGTTCTTC. This codes for CASSLVLAANNEQFF.